The sequence of this T cell receptor beta chain was determined in a study of T cells after yellow fever vaccination. V lost 4 bases, J lost 0 bases, and 9 bases lay in between. This CDR3 spans 13 amino acids. Germline V gives CDR1 SQVTM, CDR2 ANQGSEA. The TCR cDNA carried a universal primer site and UMIs from 5'RACE template switching. TCRdb reprocessed the 5' RACE reads via MiXCR and lists one record per CDR3 protein. The sample contains around 110,000 distinct CDR3 sequences, around 8.6% of which appear only once. This clonotype appeared many times. The target antigen is unknown. Study findings and constraints: FACS-sorted repertoires could harbor abundant contaminating bulk-population clonotypes. Among all clonotypes, a small share was observed in both CD4 and CD8 compartments. Clones that expanded after primary vaccination mostly reappeared after the booster (nearly 98% CD4, 88% CD8).

The TCR was taken from a man younger than 45 who received the YFV17D yellow fever vaccine. The material sequenced was CD8+ T cells sorted from PBMCs, taken 45 days after the yellow fever booster vaccination. This chain connects TRBV29-1 to TRBJ1-2; D may be TRBD1 (5 bases). CDR3 DNA sequence: TGCAGCGTTGGGGACGGAACTAACTATGGCTACACCTTC. Its protein is CSVGDGTNYGYTF.